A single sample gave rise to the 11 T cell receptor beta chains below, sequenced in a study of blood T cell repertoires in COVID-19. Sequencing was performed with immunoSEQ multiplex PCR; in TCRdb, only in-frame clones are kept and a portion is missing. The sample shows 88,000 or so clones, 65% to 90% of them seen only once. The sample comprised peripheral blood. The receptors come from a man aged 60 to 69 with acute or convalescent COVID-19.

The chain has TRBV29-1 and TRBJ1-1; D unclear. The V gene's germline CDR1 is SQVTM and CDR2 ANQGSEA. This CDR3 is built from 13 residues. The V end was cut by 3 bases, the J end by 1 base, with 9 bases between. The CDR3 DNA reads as TGCAGCGTTGATGGGAGCAGGAACACTGAAGCTTTCTTT. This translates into CSVDGSRNTEAFF.

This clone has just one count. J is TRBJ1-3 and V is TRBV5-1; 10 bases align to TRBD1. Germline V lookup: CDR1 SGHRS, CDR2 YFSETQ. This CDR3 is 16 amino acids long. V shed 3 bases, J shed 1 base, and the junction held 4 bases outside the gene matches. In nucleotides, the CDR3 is TGCGCCAGCAGCTCCCGGGACAGGGGTTCTGGAAACACCATATATTTT. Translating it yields CASSSRDRGSGNTIYF.

This CDR3 reads CASSDYRGAGGEKLFF. For the CDR3, the DNA is TGTGCCAGCAGTGATTACAGGGGGGCAGGTGGTGAAAAACTGTTTTTT. V gene TRBV6-1 combines with J gene TRBJ1-4, with 8 bases aligning to TRBD1. After removal of 3 bases from V and 7 bases from J, the junction contained 10 bases not matched to a gene. CDR3 length equals 16 residues. Germline V gene lookup returns CDR1 MNHNS and CDR2 SASEGT.

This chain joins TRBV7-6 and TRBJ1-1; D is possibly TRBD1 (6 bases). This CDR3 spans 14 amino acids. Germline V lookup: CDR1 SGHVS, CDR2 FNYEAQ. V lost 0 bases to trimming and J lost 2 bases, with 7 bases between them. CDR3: CASSLAGANTEAFF. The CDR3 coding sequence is TGTGCCAGCAGCTTAGCGGGGGCCAACACTGAAGCTTTCTTT.

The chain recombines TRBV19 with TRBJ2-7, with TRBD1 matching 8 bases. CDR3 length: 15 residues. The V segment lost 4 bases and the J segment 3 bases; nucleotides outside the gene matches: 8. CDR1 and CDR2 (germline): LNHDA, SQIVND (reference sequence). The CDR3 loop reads CASSTNRGAIYEQYF. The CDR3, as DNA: TGTGCCAGTAGTACAAACAGGGGGGCCATCTACGAGCAGTACTTC.

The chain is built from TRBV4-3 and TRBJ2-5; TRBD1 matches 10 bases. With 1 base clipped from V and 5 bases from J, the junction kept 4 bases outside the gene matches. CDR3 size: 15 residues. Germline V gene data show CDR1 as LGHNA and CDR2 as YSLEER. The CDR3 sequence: CASSQGDRGGETQYF. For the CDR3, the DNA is TGCGCCAGCAGCCAAGGGGACAGGGGAGGCGAGACCCAGTACTTC.

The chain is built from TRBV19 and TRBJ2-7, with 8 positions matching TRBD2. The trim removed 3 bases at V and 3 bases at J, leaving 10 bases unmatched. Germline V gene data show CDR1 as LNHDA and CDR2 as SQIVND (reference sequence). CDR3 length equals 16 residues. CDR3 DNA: TGTGCCAGTAGTATTATTAGCGGGAACCAGGTCTACGAGCAGTACTTC. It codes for CASSIISGNQVYEQYF.

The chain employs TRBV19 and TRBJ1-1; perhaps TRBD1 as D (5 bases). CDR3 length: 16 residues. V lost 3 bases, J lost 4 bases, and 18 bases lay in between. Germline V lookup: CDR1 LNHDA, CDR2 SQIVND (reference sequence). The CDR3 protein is CASSIPPGHAPTEAFF. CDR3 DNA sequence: TGTGCCAGTAGTATCCCTCCAGGGCATGCCCCCACTGAAGCTTTCTTT.

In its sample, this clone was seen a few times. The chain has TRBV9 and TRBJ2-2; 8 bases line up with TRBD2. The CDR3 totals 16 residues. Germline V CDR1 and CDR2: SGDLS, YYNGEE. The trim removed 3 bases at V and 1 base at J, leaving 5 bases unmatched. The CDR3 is CASSATSGRNTGELFF. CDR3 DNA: TGTGCCAGCAGCGCAACCAGCGGGAGGAACACCGGGGAGCTGTTTTTT.

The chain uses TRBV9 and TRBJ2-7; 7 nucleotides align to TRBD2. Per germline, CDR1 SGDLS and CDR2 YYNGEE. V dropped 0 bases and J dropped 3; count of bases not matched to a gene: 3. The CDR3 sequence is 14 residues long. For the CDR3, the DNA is TGTGCCAGCAGCGTAGCTGGACTAGACTACGAGCAGTACTTC. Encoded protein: CASSVAGLDYEQYF.

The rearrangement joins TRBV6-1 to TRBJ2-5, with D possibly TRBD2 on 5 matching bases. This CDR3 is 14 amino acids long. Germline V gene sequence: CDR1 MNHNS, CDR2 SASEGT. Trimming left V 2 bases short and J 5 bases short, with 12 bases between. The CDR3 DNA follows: TGTGCCAGCAGTGAAAATCGAGGGCGGGAGACCCAGTACTTC. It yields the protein CASSENRGRETQYF.